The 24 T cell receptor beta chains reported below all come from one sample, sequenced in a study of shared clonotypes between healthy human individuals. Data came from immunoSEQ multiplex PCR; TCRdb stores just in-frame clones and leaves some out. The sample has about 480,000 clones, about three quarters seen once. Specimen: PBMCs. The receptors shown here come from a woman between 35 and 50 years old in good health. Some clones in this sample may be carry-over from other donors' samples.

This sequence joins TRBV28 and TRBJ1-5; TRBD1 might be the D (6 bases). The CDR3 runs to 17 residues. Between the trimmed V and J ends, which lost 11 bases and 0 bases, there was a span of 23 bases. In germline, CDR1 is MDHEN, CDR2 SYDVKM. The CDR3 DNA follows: TGTGCCGGCCGGGAAGAAGCTAGGGGGTATAGCAATCAGCCCCAGCATTTT. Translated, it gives CAGREEARGYSNQPQHF.

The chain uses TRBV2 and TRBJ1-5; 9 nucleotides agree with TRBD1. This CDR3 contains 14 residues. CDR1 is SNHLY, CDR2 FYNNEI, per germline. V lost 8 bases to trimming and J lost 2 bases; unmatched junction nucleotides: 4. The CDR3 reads CASQTGGGNQPQHF. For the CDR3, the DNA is TGTGCCAGCCAAACAGGGGGCGGCAATCAGCCCCAGCATTTT. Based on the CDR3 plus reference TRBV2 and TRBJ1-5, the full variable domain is EPEVTQTPSHQVTQMGQEVILRCVPISNHLYFYWYRQILGQKVEFLVSFYNNEISEKSEIFDDQFSVERPDGSNFTLKIRSTKLEDSAMYFCASQTGGGNQPQHFGDGTRLSIL.

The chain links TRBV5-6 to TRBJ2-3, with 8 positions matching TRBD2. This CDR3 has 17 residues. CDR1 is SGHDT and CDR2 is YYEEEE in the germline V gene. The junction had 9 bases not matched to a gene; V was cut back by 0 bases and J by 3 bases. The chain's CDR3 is CASSLGTGLAGTDTQYF. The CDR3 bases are TGTGCCAGCAGCTTGGGCACCGGACTAGCTGGGACAGATACGCAGTATTTT.

In DNA, the CDR3 is TGTGCCAGCAGCTCCGGGAGCGGGACCGGGGAGCTGTTTTTT. Protein: CASSSGSGTGELFF. The chain employs TRBV7-3 and TRBJ2-2; D is possibly TRBD2 (6 bases). CDR3 length equals 14 residues. Trimming left V 4 bases short and J 5 bases short, with 11 bases between. CDR1 and CDR2 from the germline V gene are SGHTA and FQGTGA.

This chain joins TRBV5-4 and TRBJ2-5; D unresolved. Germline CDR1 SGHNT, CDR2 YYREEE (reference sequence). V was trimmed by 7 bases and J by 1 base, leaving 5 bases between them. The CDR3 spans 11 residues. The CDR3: CASGSQETQYF. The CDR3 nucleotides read TGTGCCAGCGGGTCCCAAGAGACCCAGTACTTC.

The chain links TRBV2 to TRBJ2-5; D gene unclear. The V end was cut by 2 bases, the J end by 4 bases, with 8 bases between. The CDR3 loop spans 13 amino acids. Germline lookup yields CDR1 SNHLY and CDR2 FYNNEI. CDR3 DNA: TGTGCCAGCAGTGAAAGTAGACTAGAGACCCAGTACTTC. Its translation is CASSESRLETQYF. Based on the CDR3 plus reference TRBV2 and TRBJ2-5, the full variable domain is EPEVTQTPSHQVTQMGQEVILRCVPISNHLYFYWYRQILGQKVEFLVSFYNNEISEKSEIFDDQFSVERPDGSNFTLKIRSTKLEDSAMYFCASSESRLETQYFGPGTRLLVL.

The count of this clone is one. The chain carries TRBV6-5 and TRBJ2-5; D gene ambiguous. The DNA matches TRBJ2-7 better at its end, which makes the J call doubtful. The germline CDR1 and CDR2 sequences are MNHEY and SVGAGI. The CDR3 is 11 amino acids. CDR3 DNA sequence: TGTGCCAGCCAAGGGATCTACGAGCAGTACTTC. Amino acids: CASQGIYEQYF.

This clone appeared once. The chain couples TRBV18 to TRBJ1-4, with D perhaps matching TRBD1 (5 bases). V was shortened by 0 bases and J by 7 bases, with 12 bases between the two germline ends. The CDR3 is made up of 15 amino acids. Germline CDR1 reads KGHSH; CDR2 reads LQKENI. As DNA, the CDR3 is TGTGCCAGCTCACCACCATCCCAGGGTCCTGAAAAACTGTTTTTT. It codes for CASSPPSQGPEKLFF.

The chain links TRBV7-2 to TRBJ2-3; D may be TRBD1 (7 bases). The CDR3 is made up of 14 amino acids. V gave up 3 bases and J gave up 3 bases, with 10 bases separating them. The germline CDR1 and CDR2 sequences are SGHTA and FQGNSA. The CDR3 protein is CASSLEGATDTQYF. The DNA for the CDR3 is TGTGCCAGCAGCTTGGAGGGGGCGACAGATACGCAGTATTTT.

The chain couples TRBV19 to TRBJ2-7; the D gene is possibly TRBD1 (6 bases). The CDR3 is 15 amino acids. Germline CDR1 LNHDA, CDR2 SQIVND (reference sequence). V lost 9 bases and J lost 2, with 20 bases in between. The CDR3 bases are TGTGCCAGCTCGCCCCGACAGGATTTTGCCTACGAGCAGTACTTC. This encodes CASSPRQDFAYEQYF.

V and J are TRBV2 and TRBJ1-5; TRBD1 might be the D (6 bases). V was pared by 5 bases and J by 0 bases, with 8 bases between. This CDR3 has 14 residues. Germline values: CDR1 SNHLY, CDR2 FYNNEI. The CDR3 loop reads CASSSQGSNQPQHF. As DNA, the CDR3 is TGTGCCAGCAGTTCACAGGGTAGCAATCAGCCCCAGCATTTT.

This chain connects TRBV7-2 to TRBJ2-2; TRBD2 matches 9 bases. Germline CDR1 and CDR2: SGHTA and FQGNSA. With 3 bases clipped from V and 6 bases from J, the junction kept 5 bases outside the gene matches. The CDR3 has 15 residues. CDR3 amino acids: CASSFASGTPGELFF. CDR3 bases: TGTGCCAGCAGCTTTGCTAGCGGGACCCCCGGGGAGCTGTTTTTT.

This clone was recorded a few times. CDR3 in amino acids: CASSLDLAAGGFEEQYF. CDR3 sequence (DNA): TGTGCCAGCAGCTTAGATCTGGCGGCGGGAGGATTTGAGGAGCAGTACTTC. The chain recombines TRBV7-2 with TRBJ2-7, with 8 nucleotides matching TRBD2. After removal of 1 base from V and 7 bases from J, the junction contained 15 bases not matched to a gene. CDR3 length equals 17 residues. The V gene's germline CDR1 is SGHTA and CDR2 FQGNSA.

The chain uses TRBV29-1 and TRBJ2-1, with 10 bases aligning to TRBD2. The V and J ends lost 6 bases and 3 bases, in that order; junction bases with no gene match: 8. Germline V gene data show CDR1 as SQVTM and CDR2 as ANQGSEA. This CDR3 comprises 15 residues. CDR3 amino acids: CSVGVLAGLYNEQFF. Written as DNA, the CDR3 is TGCAGCGTAGGTGTACTAGCGGGACTCTACAATGAGCAGTTCTTC.

CDR3 sequence: CASRRGTSGGNEQFF. The DNA for the CDR3 is TGCGCCAGCAGGCGGGGGACTAGCGGGGGAAATGAGCAGTTCTTC. The chain employs TRBV5-1 and TRBJ2-1; 14 positions match TRBD2. Trimming removed 5 bases from V and 7 bases from J; junction bases left unmatched: 5. CDR3 length: 15 residues. From germline, CDR1 is SGHRS and CDR2 YFSETQ. The variable domain in full, with the rest retrieved from reference TRBV5-1 and TRBJ2-1, is KAGVTQTPRYLIKTRGQQVTLSCSPISGHRSVSWYQQTPGQGLQFLFEYFSETQRNKGNFPGRFSGRQFSNSRSEMNVSTLELGDSALYLCASRRGTSGGNEQFFGPGTRLTVL.

In DNA, the CDR3 is TGTGCCAGCAGTTCCTTCCCCTTACAGGGCTCTGGGGCCAACGTCCTGACTTTC. Amino acid sequence: CASSSFPLQGSGANVLTF. V gene TRBV28 combines with J gene TRBJ2-6, with D possibly being TRBD1 (6 bases). The V end was cut by 4 bases, the J end by 0 bases, with 16 bases between. The germline CDR1 and CDR2 sequences are MDHEN and SYDVKM. This CDR3 is built from 18 residues.

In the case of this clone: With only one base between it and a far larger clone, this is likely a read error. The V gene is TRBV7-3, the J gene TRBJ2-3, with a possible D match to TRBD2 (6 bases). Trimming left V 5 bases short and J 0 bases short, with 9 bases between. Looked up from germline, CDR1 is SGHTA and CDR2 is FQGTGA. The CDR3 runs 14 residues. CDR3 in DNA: TGTGCCAGCAGCGCGGGGACTAGCACAGATACGCAGTATTTT. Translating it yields CASSAGTSTDTQYF.

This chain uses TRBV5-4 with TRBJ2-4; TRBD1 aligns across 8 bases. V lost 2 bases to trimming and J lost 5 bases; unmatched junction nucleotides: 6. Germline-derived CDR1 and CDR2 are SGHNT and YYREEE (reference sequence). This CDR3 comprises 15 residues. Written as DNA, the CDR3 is TGTGCCAGCAGCTTTTCGACAGGGGTGGAAAACATTCAGTACTTC. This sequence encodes CASSFSTGVENIQYF.

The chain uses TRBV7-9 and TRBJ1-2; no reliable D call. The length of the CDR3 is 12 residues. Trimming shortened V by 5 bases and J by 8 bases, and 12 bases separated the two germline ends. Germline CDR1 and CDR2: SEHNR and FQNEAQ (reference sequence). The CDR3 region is CASSPDLEGYTF. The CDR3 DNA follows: TGTGCCAGCAGCCCCGACCTGGAGGGCTACACCTTC.

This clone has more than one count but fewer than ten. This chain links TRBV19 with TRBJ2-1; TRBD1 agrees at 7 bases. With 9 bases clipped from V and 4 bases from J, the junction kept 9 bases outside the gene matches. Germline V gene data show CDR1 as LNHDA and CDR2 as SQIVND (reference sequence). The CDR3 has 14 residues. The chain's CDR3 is CASMGQKTYNEQFF. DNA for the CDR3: TGTGCCAGCATGGGACAGAAAACTTACAATGAGCAGTTCTTC.

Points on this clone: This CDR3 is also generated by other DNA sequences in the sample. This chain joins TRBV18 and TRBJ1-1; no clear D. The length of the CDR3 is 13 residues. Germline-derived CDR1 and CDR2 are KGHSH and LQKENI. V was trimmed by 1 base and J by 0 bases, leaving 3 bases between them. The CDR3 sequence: CASSPQVNTEAFF. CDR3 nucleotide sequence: TGTGCCAGCTCACCACAAGTGAACACTGAAGCTTTCTTT.

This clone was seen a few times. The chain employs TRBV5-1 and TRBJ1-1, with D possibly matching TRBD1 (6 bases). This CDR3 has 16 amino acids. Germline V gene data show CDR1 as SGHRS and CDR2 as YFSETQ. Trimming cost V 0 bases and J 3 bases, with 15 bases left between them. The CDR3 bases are TGCGCCAGCAGCTTGGTGGGGGCTCGGGTAGACACTGAAGCTTTCTTT. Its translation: CASSLVGARVDTEAFF.

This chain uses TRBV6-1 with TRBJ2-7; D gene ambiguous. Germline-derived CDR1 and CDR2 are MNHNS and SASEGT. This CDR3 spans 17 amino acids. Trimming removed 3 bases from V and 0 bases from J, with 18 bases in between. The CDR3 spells CASSDSGLLVASYEQYF. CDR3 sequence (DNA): TGTGCCAGCAGTGATTCCGGATTATTAGTCGCCTCCTACGAGCAGTACTTC.

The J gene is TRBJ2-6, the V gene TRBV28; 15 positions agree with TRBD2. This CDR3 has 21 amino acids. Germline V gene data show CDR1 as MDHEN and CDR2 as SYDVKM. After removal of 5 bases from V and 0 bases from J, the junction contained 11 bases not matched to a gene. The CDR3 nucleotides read TGTGCCAGCAGTCCGCTGGGACTAGCGGGAGGCCCCATCTCTGGGGCCAACGTCCTGACTTTC. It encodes CASSPLGLAGGPISGANVLTF. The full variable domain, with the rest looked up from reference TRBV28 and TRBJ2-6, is DVKVTQSSRYLVKRTGEKVFLECVQDMDHENMFWYRQDPGLGLRLIYFSYDVKMKEKGDIPEGYSVSREKKERFSLILESASTNQTSMYLCASSPLGLAGGPISGANVLTFGAGSRLTVL.